This TCR beta chain originates from a study of graft-versus-host responses after intestinal transplantation. Overall study: Multivisceral, liver-intestinal, or isolated intestinal transplants were performed in recipients.

This CDR3 spans 15 amino acids. Trimming took off 3 bases at V and 7 bases at J, with 19 bases between the two ends. CDR1 and CDR2 (germline): SEHNR, FQNEAQ (reference sequence). This clone has a single count. What it binds is not known. Other DNA sequences in the same sample also yield this CDR3. Study-level findings and limits: Graft-donor T cell macrochimerism coincided with high graft-versus-host to host-versus-graft clonal ratios in allografts. Some GvH clones were seen earlier in gut or blood, suggesting intestinal origin. Peak circulating GvH clone levels tracked with early post-transplant HvG declines.

TCRdb's table, derived via immunoSEQ multiplex PCR, lists solely in-frame clones and lacks some. Of around 29,000 clones in the sample, roughly 87% are singletons; the top ten hold around 10%. The chain uses TRBV7-9 and TRBJ2-7; TRBD2 might be the D (6 bases). The receptor's source is a human patient who received an intestinal transplant, so some T cells may come from the graft donor. Specimen: PBMCs, collected around 61 weeks after intestinal transplantation. CDR3 amino acids: CASSLAKGLAGEQYF. CDR3 in DNA: TGTGCCAGCAGCTTGGCAAAGGGACTCGCCGGAGAGCAGTACTTC.